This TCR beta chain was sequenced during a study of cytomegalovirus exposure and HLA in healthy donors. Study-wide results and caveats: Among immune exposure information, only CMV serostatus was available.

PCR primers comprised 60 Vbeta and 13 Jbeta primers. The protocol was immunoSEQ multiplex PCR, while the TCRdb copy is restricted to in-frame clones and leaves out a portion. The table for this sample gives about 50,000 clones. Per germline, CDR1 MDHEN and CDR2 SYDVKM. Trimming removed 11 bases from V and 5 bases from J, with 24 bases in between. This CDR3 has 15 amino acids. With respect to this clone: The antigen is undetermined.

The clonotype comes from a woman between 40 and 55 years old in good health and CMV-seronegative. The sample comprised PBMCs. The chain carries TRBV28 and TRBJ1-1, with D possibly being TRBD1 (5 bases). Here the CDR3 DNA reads TGTGCCGGCACTACCAGAACAGGCTCCGGAACTGAAGCTTTCTTT. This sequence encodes CAGTTRTGSGTEAFF.